Below, 27 T cell receptor beta chains from the same sample are listed, as sequenced in a study of blood T cell repertoires in COVID-19. Clones were sequenced by immunoSEQ multiplex PCR, and TCRdb holds only the in-frame ones, with some missing. The data contain about 97,000 clones, 85% of them singletons. Sequencing input: peripheral blood. The receptor set was obtained from a woman aged 70-85 years with active or convalescent COVID-19.

CDR3 sequence reads: CASSQRQGGTEAFF. CDR3 nucleotides: TGTGCCAGCAGCCAAAGACAGGGTGGCACTGAAGCTTTCTTT. The chain links TRBV5-5 to TRBJ1-1; 7 positions match TRBD1. The length of the CDR3 is 14 residues. The V gene's germline CDR1 is SGHKS and CDR2 YYEKEE (reference sequence). V gave up 4 bases and J gave up 4 bases; unmatched junction bases: 7.

Here the CDR3 DNA reads TGTGCCAGCAGTTTACTAGCGGGAGGGCCTCACAATGAGCAGTTCTTC. The encoded protein is CASSLLAGGPHNEQFF. This chain uses TRBV6-5 with TRBJ2-1; 13 bases match TRBD2. V dropped 4 bases and J dropped 5; count of bases not matched to a gene: 5. The CDR3 length is 16 residues. Germline V gene lookup returns CDR1 MNHEY and CDR2 SVGAGI.

The table lists this clone with a count of one. This chain uses TRBV4-1 with TRBJ2-1, with 11 positions matching TRBD1. The CDR3 runs 15 residues. Losses at the gene ends were 3 bases for V and 9 bases for J; bases not matched to a gene: 7. Germline V CDR1 and CDR2: MGHRA, YSYEKL. The chain's CDR3 is CASSQLGQGAGEQFF. CDR3 bases: TGCGCCAGCAGCCAGCTCGGACAGGGGGCCGGTGAGCAGTTCTTC.

CDR3 nucleotide sequence: TGTGCTAGTGGCCTAAAGGGGGCCGACACCGGGGAGCTGTTTTTT. Amino acid sequence: CASGLKGADTGELFF. This sequence joins TRBV12-5 and TRBJ2-2, with 7 bases matching TRBD1. CDR1 and CDR2 (germline): LGHNT, FRNRAP. J lost 3 bases, V lost 6 bases, and 7 bases had no gene match. The CDR3 loop spans 15 amino acids.

The chain uses TRBV9 and TRBJ2-3, with TRBD2 identical over 7 bases. The germline V gene has CDR1 SGDLS and CDR2 YYNGEE. The CDR3 consists of 15 residues. V shed 4 bases and J 1 base; nucleotides not matched to a gene: 6. Here the CDR3 reads CASSPTAGGTDTQYF. The DNA for the CDR3 is TGTGCCAGCAGCCCGACCGCGGGGGGCACAGATACGCAGTATTTT.

The chain is built from TRBV6-4 and TRBJ1-4; D perhaps matches TRBD1 (6 bases). Trimming removed 7 bases from V and 3 bases from J, with 15 bases in between. The CDR3 runs 15 residues. Germline V gene lookup returns CDR1 MRHNA and CDR2 SNTAGT. The CDR3 nucleotides are TGTGCCAGCACCACGACAGGAGAACCTAATGAAAAACTGTTTTTT. Its protein is CASTTTGEPNEKLFF.

This clone was counted between two and nine times. CDR3 loop: CASSGLGTGGFESYGYTF. DNA for the CDR3: TGTGCCAGCAGTGGGTTGGGGACAGGGGGCTTTGAGAGCTATGGCTACACCTTC. The chain carries TRBV2 and TRBJ1-2; TRBD1 matches 12 bases. This CDR3 is 18 amino acids long. The germline V gene encodes CDR1 SNHLY and CDR2 FYNNEI. Trimming cost V 4 bases and J 4 bases; bases outside gene matches: 13.

This chain uses TRBV4-2 with TRBJ2-7; the match to TRBD1 covers 9 bases. Germline V CDR1 and CDR2: LGHNA, YNFKEQ. The CDR3 runs 16 residues. Trimming at V came to 0 bases and at J to 1 base, leaving 4 bases not matched to a gene. The CDR3 spells CASSQDTGGESYEQYF. CDR3 bases: TGTGCCAGCAGCCAAGATACAGGGGGCGAATCCTACGAGCAGTACTTC.

The chain employs TRBV3-1 (or the pseudogene TRBV3-2) and TRBJ2-3, with a weak D call TRBD2 (6 bases). This CDR3 region has 17 residues. V gave up 4 bases and J gave up 4 bases, with 21 bases separating them. CDR1 and CDR2 (germline): LGHDT, YNNKEL (reference sequence). The CDR3 DNA is TGTGCCAGCAGCCCCCCCCTCGGCGGGGATGAGGCAGATACGCAGTATTTT. Protein sequence: CASSPPLGGDEADTQYF.

This sequence joins TRBV24-1 and TRBJ1-5; 7 bases are a match to TRBD1. There are 15 residues in the CDR3. V gave up 4 bases and J gave up 4 bases; unmatched junction bases: 6. CDR1 and CDR2 (germline): KGHDR, SFDVKD. The CDR3 sequence is CATSDPTGHNQPQHF. As DNA, the CDR3 is TGTGCCACCAGTGACCCGACAGGGCATAATCAGCCCCAGCATTTT.

The rearrangement uses TRBV27 and TRBJ2-5; 8 bases align to TRBD2. Germline-derived CDR1 and CDR2 are MNHEY and SMNVEV (reference sequence). The trim removed 3 bases at V and 4 bases at J, leaving 7 bases unmatched. This CDR3 has 15 amino acids. DNA for the CDR3: TGTGCCAGCAGTTTGGTGTTGGCGGGGGGAGAGACCCAGTACTTC. It specifies CASSLVLAGGETQYF.

V and J are TRBV3-1 (or the pseudogene TRBV3-2) and TRBJ2-7; 7 bases are shared with TRBD2. After removal of 3 bases from V and 0 bases from J, the junction contained 8 bases not matched to a gene. Germline V lookup: CDR1 LGHDT, CDR2 YNNKEL (reference sequence). This CDR3 is 16 amino acids long. For the CDR3, the DNA is TGTGCCAGCAGCCACGGTGGGCGGGAGCGCTCCTACGAGCAGTACTTC. As protein: CASSHGGRERSYEQYF.

V is TRBV24-1 and J is TRBJ2-1, with no clear D. Germline V lookup: CDR1 KGHDR, CDR2 SFDVKD. The V end was cut by 7 bases, the J end by 4 bases, with 16 bases between. This CDR3 has 15 amino acids. In DNA form, the CDR3 reads TGTGCCACCAGAGCTACTGGGCAGCCATACAATGAGCAGTTCTTC. Protein product: CATRATGQPYNEQFF.

This rearrangement joins TRBV6-6 to TRBJ2-1; 7 bases match TRBD1. Germline CDR1 MNHNY, CDR2 SVGAGI (reference sequence). The CDR3 totals 13 residues. V was pared by 8 bases and J by 4 bases, with 5 bases of the junction left unmatched. The CDR3 DNA reads as TGTGCCAGCCGGGACAGTGATTACAATGAGCAGTTCTTC. It yields the protein CASRDSDYNEQFF.

V and J are TRBV9 and TRBJ2-3; 9 bases map to TRBD2. Germline CDR1 is SGDLS and CDR2 is YYNGEE. J was trimmed by 0 bases and V by 0 bases; bases with no gene match: 8. CDR3 length: 18 residues. For the CDR3, the DNA is TGTGCCAGCAGCGTAGGTGGTAGCGGGAGAACTAGCACAGATACGCAGTATTTT. Encoded protein: CASSVGGSGRTSTDTQYF.

J is TRBJ1-2 and V is TRBV28; possibly TRBD1 for D (6 bases). CDR1 and CDR2 (germline): MDHEN, SYDVKM. The V and J ends lost 5 bases and 8 bases respectively, with 21 bases between them. CDR3 length: 15 amino acids. CDR3 DNA sequence: TGTGCCAGCAGTCCGACCTTCAGGGGTTCGAAAGGCTACACCTTC. Its protein product is CASSPTFRGSKGYTF.

This clone has just one count. The chain employs TRBV7-2 and TRBJ2-7; TRBD2 matches 14 bases. Trimming removed 5 bases from V and 4 bases from J; junction bases left unmatched: 7. This CDR3 region has 16 residues. The germline V gene has CDR1 SGHTA and CDR2 FQGNSA. The CDR3 loop reads CASSPGLAGAGYEQYF. CDR3 sequence (DNA): TGTGCCAGCAGCCCGGGACTAGCGGGAGCTGGGTACGAGCAGTACTTC.

The chain combines TRBV5-1 with TRBJ2-1; possible D gene TRBD2, 5 bases. The CDR3 has 14 amino acids. CDR1 and CDR2 from the germline V gene are SGHRS and YFSETQ. V dropped 0 bases and J dropped 10 bases, with 14 bases sitting between them. CDR3 loop: CASSLVQSGGEQFF. DNA for the CDR3: TGCGCCAGCAGCTTGGTCCAGTCCGGCGGGGAGCAGTTCTTC. Variable domain in full (rest from reference TRBV5-1 and TRBJ2-1): KAGVTQTPRYLIKTRGQQVTLSCSPISGHRSVSWYQQTPGQGLQFLFEYFSETQRNKGNFPGRFSGRQFSNSRSEMNVSTLELGDSALYLCASSLVQSGGEQFFGPGTRLTVL.

The chain has TRBV5-4 and TRBJ2-1; 8 nucleotides match TRBD2. The CDR3 consists of 17 residues. Germline assignment: CDR1 SGHNT and CDR2 YYREEE (reference sequence). Germline trimming cut 4 bases from V and 5 bases from J; bases unmatched to any gene: 14. CDR3 amino acids: CASSPRGGAGPDNEQFF. CDR3 DNA: TGTGCCAGCAGCCCTCGGGGGGGAGCGGGGCCCGACAATGAGCAGTTCTTC.

This chain joins TRBV7-9 and TRBJ2-3, with D tentatively TRBD1 (6 bases). V lost 1 base and J lost 4, with 12 bases in between. Germline CDR1 is SEHNR and CDR2 is FQNEAQ (reference sequence). The CDR3 extends over 15 amino acids. CDR3 sequence (DNA): TGTGCCAGCAGCTTAGTTAGGGACACTGCAGATACGCAGTATTTT. Protein sequence: CASSLVRDTADTQYF.

The chain recombines TRBV3-1 (or the pseudogene TRBV3-2) with TRBJ1-2, with a weak D call TRBD1 (6 bases). Trimming took 1 base from V and 4 from J, leaving 13 bases between them. CDR3 length: 15 amino acids. Germline V gene data show CDR1 as LGHDT and CDR2 as YNNKEL (reference sequence). CDR3 in amino acids: CASSQGQGQGYGYTF. In DNA, the CDR3 is TGTGCCAGCAGCCAAGGGCAGGGGCAAGGCTATGGCTACACCTTC.

The J gene is TRBJ1-5, the V gene TRBV19, with a possible D match to TRBD1 (5 bases). Germline values: CDR1 LNHDA, CDR2 SQIVND (reference sequence). The V end lost 3 bases, the J end lost 4 bases, and 16 bases lay between the germline ends. This CDR3 is 16 amino acids long. Written as DNA, the CDR3 is TGTGCCAGTAGTATTCGAACTACAGGCGTTAATCAGCCCCAGCATTTT. It encodes CASSIRTTGVNQPQHF.

The chain has TRBV30 and TRBJ1-4; D is possibly TRBD1 (5 bases). The CDR3 covers 14 residues. V was pared by 4 bases and J by 7 bases, with 16 bases between. CDR1 is GTSNPN and CDR2 is SVGIG in the germline V gene (reference sequence). The CDR3 region has the DNA TGTGCCTGGACCAACACATACGGGGGTGAAAAACTGTTTTTT. Residues: CAWTNTYGGEKLFF.

The rearrangement links TRBV30 to TRBJ2-7, with TRBD1 identical over 8 bases. CDR3 length: 13 residues. The V gene end was trimmed by 5 bases and the J gene end by 5 bases; junction bases not matched to a gene: 8. Germline values: CDR1 GTSNPN, CDR2 SVGIG (reference sequence). The CDR3 DNA sequence: TGTGCCTGGGGCCTGGGACAGGTCGACGAGCAGTACTTC. It codes for CAWGLGQVDEQYF.

This clone was found once. The chain employs TRBV6-2 or TRBV6-3 and TRBJ2-1, with 12 bases matching TRBD2. This CDR3 comprises 16 residues. Germline CDR1 MNHEY, CDR2 SVGEGT. J lost 6 bases, V lost 4 bases, and 7 bases had no gene match. Written as DNA, the CDR3 is TGTGCCAGCAGTTCCCCCGGACTAGCGGGATCCAATGAGCAGTTCTTC. Amino acids: CASSSPGLAGSNEQFF.

The V gene is TRBV4-1, the J gene TRBJ1-4, with unresolved D. V lost 0 bases and J 4 bases, leaving 3 bases between the germline ends. This CDR3 is 13 amino acids long. Germline V gene data show CDR1 as MGHRA and CDR2 as YSYEKL. The CDR3 loop is CASSQDNNEKLFF. The DNA of the CDR3 is TGCGCCAGCAGCCAAGACAATAATGAAAAACTGTTTTTT.

V is TRBV7-6 and J is TRBJ2-7; 11 positions match TRBD1. CDR1 and CDR2 from the germline V gene are SGHVS and FNYEAQ. The CDR3 loop spans 15 amino acids. V trimming: 5 bases; J trimming: 0 bases; junction bases outside the gene matches: 3. The CDR3: CASSPDRGLSYEQYF. The CDR3 DNA sequence: TGTGCCAGCAGCCCGGACAGGGGGCTCTCCTACGAGCAGTACTTC.